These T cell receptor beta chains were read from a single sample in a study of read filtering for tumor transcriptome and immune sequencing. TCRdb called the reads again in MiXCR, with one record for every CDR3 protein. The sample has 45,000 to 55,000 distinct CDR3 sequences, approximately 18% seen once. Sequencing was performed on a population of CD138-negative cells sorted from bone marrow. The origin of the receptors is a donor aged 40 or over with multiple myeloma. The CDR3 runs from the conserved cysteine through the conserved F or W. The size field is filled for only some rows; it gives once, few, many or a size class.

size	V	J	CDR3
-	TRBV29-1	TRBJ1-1	CSVTGTGMNTEASF
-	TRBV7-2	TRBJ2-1	CASSLRMAWGSYNEQFF
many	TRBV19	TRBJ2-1	CASGKTGANEQFF
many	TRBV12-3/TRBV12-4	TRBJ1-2	CASSLGGAVGYTF
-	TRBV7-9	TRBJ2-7	CSSSRRYRDLSEQYF
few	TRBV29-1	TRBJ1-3	CSVDVGNTIYF
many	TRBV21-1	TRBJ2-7	CASSKAMGQGSFPYEQYF
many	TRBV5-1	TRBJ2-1	CASSLGTTSNEQFF
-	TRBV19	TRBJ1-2	CASSFFGDRSYGYTF
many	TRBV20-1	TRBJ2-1	CSARGYGSGSYNEQFF
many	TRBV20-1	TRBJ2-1	CSAYSGGVGNNEQFF
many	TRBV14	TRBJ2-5	CASSHLATSGKQETQYF
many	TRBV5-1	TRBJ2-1	CASSPSPRTSYNEQFF
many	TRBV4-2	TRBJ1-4	CASSQGGSLNEKLFF
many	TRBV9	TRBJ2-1	CASSAGSSYNEQFF
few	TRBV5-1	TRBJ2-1	CASQIAGAGEQFF
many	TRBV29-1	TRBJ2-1	CSVDRGLNEQFF
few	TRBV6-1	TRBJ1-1	CASSKERYTEAFF
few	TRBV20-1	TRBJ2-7	CSARETGLLAQYF
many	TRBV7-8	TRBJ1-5	CASSLGTGNQPQHF
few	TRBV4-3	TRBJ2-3	CASSQGLALTDTQYF
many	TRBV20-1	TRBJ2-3	CSASPLASDTQYF
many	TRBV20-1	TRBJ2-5	CSARGYRGEMKQETQYF
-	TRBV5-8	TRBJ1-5	CASSPFRTGGIHQPQHF
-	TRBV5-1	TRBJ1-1	CASRRGARDTEAFF
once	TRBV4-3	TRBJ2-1	CASSQDRGPPGNEQFF
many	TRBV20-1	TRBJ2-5	CSAPFRGARKETQYF
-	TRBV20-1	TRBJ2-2	CSALQKEGKNTGELFF
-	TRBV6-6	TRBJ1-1	CASRLTAANTEAFF
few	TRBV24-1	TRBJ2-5	CATSDGETQYF
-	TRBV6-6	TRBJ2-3	CASFRRSTDTQYF
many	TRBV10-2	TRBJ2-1	CASRIAGSSYNEQFF
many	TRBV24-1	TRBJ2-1	CATTERGAGNEQFF
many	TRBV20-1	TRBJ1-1	CSARAPGLSPNTEAFF